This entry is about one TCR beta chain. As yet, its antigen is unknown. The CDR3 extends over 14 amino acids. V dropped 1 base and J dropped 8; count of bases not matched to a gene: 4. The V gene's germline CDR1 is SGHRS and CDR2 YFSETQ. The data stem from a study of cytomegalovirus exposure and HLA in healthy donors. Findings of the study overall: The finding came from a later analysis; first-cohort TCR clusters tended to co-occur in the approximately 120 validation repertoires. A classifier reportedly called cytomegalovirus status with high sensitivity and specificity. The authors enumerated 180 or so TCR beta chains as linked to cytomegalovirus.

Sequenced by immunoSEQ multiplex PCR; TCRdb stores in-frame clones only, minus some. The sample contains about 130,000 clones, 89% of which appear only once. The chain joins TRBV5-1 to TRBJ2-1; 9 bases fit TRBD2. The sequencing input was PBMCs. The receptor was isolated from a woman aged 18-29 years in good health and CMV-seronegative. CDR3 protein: CASSLLAGRDEQFF. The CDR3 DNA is TGCGCCAGCAGCTTGCTAGCGGGAAGGGATGAGCAGTTCTTC.